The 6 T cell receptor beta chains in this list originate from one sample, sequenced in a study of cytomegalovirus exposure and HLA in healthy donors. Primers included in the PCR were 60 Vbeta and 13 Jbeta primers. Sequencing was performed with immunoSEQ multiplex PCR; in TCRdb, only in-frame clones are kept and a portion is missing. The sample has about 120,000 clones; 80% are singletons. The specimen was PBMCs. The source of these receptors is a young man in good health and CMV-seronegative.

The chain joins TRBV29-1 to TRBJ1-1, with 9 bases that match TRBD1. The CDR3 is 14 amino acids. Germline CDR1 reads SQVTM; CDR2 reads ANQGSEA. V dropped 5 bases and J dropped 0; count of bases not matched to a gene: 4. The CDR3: CSVLGQGLNTEAFF. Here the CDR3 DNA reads TGCAGCGTTCTAGGACAGGGGCTGAACACTGAAGCTTTCTTT.

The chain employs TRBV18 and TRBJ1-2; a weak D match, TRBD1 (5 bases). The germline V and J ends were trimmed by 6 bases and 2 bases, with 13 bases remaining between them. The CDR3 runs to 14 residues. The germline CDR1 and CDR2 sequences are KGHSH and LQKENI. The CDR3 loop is CASSGDSWNYGYTF. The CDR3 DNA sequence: TGTGCCAGCTCCGGAGACAGTTGGAACTATGGCTACACCTTC.

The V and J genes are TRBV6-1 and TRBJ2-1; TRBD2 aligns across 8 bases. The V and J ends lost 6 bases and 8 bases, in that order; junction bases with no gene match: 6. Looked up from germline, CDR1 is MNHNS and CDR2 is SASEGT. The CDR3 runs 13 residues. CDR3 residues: CASRERESYEQFF. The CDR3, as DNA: TGTGCCAGCAGAGAGCGGGAGTCCTATGAGCAGTTCTTC.

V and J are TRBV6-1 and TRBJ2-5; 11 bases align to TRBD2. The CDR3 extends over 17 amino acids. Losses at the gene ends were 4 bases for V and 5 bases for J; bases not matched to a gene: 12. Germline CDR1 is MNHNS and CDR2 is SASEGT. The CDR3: CASSVNIAGGRGETQYF. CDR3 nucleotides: TGTGCCAGCAGTGTGAACATAGCGGGAGGGCGGGGGGAGACCCAGTACTTC.

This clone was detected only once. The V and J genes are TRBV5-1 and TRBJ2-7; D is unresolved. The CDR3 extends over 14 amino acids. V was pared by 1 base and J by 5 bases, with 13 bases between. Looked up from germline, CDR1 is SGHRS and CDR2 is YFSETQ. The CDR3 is CASSLRPPRNEQYF. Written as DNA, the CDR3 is TGCGCCAGCAGCTTGAGGCCACCGAGGAACGAGCAGTACTTC.

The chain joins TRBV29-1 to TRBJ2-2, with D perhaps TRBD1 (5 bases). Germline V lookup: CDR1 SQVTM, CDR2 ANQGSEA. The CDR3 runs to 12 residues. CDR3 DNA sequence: TGCACTGGACAAACGAACACCGGGGAGCTGTTTTTT. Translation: CTGQTNTGELFF.